Listed here is a single TCR beta chain. The sample originates from a study of cytomegalovirus exposure and HLA in healthy donors. Primers: 60 Vbeta forward and 13 Jbeta reverse. Only in-frame clones appear in the TCRdb table, and some are missing; sequencing was by immunoSEQ multiplex PCR. This table holds 95,000 to 150,000 clones, around 76% found once. V dropped 6 bases and J dropped 1 base, with 6 bases sitting between them. The CDR3 runs to 12 residues. Germline assignment: CDR1 KGHSH and CDR2 LQKENI. The sequence derives from a man between 60 and 75 years old in good health and CMV-seropositive. Sequencing input: PBMCs. The chain has TRBV18 and TRBJ1-1; D remains ambiguous. The CDR3 spells CASSSENTEAFF. CDR3 DNA sequence: TGTGCCAGCTCGTCAGAGAACACTGAAGCTTTCTTT.